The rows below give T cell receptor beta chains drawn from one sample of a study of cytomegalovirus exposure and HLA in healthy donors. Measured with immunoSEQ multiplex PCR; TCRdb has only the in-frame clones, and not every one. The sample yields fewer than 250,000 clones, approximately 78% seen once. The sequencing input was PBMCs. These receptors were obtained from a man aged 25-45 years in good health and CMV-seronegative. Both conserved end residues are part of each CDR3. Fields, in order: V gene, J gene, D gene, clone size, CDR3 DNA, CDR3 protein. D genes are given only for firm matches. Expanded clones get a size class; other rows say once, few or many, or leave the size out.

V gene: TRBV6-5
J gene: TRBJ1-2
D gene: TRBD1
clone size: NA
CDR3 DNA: TGTGCCAGCAGTTCCGGGACAGTCTACACCTTC
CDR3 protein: CASSSGTVYTF

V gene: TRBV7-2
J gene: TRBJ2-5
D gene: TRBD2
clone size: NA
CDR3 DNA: TGTGCCAGCATCCTAGCGGGGGGGATCCAAGAGACCCAGTACTTC
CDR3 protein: CASILAGGIQETQYF

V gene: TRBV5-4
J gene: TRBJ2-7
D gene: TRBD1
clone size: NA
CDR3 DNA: TGTGCCAGCAGCTTGGGACAGGGAACAAGAGAGCAGTACTTC
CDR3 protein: CASSLGQGTREQYF

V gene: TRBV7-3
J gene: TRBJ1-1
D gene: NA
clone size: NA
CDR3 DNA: TGTGCCAGCAGTTCCATCGGGACACTCCAGAACACTGAAGCTTTCTTT
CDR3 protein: CASSSIGTLQNTEAFF

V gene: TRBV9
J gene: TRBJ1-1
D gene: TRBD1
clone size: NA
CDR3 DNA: TGTGCCAGCAGCGTAGGTTGGCAGGGGGCAAGAAACACTGAAGCTTTCTTT
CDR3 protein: CASSVGWQGARNTEAFF

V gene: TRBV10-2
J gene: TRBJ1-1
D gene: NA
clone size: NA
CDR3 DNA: TGCGCCAGCATTCCCAGGGACAACCTGGTGAACACTGAAGCTTTCTTT
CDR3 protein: CASIPRDNLVNTEAFF

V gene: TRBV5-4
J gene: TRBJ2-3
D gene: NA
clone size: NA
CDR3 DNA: TGTGCCAGCAGCTTCTGGGGGGAGGATACGCAGTATTTT
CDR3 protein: CASSFWGEDTQYF

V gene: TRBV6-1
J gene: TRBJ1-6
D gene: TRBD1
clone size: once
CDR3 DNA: TGTGCCATCGGGGGGACAGGAGGGCATAATTCACCCCTCCACTTT
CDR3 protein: CAIGGTGGHNSPLHF

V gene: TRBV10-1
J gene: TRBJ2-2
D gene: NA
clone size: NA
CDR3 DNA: TGCGCCAGCAGTGTGGCGGGAACCGGGGAGCTGTTTTTT
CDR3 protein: CASSVAGTGELFF

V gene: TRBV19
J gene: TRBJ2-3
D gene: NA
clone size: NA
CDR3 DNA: TGTGCCAGTAGTATAGGGGGCGCAGATACGCAGTATTTT
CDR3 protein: CASSIGGADTQYF

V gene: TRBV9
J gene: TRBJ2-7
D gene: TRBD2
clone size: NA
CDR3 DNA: TGTGCCAGCAGCGTACTGAGCGGGGCCCCCTACGAGCAGTACTTC
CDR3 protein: CASSVLSGAPYEQYF

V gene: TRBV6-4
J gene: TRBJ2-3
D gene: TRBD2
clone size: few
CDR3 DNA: TGTGCCAGCAGTCTAAGCGGGGGGGGCACAGATACGCAGTATTTT
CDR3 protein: CASSLSGGGTDTQYF

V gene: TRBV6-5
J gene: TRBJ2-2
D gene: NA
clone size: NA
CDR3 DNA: TGTGCCAGCAGTTATTGGAGCACCGGGGAGCTGTTTTTT
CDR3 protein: CASSYWSTGELFF

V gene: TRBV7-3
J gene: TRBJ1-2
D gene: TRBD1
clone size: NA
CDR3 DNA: TGTGCCAGCAGCCAGACAGGGTCTTATGGCTACACCTTC
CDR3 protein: CASSQTGSYGYTF

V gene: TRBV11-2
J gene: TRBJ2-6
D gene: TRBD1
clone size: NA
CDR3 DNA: TGTGCCAGCAGCCAGGGACAGATCAGGTCTGGGGCCAACGTCCTGACTTTC
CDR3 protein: CASSQGQIRSGANVLTF

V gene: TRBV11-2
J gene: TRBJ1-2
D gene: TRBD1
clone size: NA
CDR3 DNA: TGTGCCAGCAGCCCACCTCAGGGGGCTGGTATATATGGCTACACCTTC
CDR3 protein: CASSPPQGAGIYGYTF

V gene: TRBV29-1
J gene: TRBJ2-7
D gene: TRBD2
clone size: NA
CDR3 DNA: TGCAGCTTCTTCGGGGGGAACGAGCAGTACTTC
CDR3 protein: CSFFGGNEQYF

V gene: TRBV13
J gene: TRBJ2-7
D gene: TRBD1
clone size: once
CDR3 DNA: TGTGCCAGCAGCTTTTGGACAGGGGTCCCCTACGAGCAGTACTTC
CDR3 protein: CASSFWTGVPYEQYF

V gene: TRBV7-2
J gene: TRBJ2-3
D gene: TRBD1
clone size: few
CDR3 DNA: TGTGCCAGCAGCTGGCAGGGGGCAGATACGCAGTATTTT
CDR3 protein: CASSWQGADTQYF

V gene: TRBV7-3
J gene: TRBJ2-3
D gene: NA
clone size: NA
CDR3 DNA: TGTGCCAGCAGCTTAGGCGGTTTCACAGATACGCAGTATTTT
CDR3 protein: CASSLGGFTDTQYF

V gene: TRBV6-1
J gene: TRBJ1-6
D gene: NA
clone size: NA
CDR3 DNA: TGTGCCAGCAGTGCTGCGGACAAAGCAAATTCACCCCTCCACTTT
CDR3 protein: CASSAADKANSPLHF

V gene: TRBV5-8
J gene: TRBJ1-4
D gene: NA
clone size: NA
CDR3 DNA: TGTGCCAGCAGCCCCCAGACAGTAACTAATGAAAAACTGTTTTTT
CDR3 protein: CASSPQTVTNEKLFF

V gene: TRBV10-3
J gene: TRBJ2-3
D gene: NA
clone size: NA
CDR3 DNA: TGTGCCATCGGTGGGGCCAGCACAGATACGCAGTATTTT
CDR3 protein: CAIGGASTDTQYF

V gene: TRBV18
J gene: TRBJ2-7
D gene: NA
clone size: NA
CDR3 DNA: TGTGCCAGCTCACCAACGGACATGAGCTCCTACGAGCAGTACTTC
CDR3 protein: CASSPTDMSSYEQYF

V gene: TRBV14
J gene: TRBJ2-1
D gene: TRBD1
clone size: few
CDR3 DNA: TGTGCCAGCAGCCACGCGACAGGGGGTTACAATGAGCAGTTCTTC
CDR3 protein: CASSHATGGYNEQFF

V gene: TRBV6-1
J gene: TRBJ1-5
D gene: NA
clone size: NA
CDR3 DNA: TGTGCCAGCAGTCTCGACACGAATCAGCCCCAGCATTTT
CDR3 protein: CASSLDTNQPQHF

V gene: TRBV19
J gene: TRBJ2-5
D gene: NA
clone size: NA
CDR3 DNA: TGTGCCAGTAGTACCGCGACAGGGAGGAAGGAGACCCAGTACTTC
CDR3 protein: CASSTATGRKETQYF

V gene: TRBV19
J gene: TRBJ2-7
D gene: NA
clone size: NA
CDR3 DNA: TGTGCCAGTAGTATTAGGAGGGGGCGCAACTCGGGCGAGCAGTACTTC
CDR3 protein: CASSIRRGRNSGEQYF